A selection of T cell receptor beta chains follows, all from one sample in a study of response to subunit inactivated influenza vaccine. TCRdb fed the RT-PCR reads into MiXCR, producing one record per CDR3 protein. The table includes about 780,000 distinct CDR3 sequences, 18% detected once. The sample in question was PBMCs from blood, obtained 5 days after vaccination. The source is a man aged 50 or older who received an inactivated influenza vaccine. The CDR3 runs from the conserved cysteine through the conserved F or W. D genes are given only for firm matches. Clone size is shown for a subset of rows, as once, few, many or a class of expanded clone.

clone_size | d_call | j_call | v_call | cdr3_aa | cdr3_nt
NA | TRBD2 | TRBJ2-2 | TRBV5-1 | CASSLLASGANTGELFF | TGCGCCAGCAGCTTACTTGCTAGCGGGGCGAACACCGGGGAGCTGTTTTTT
many | NA | TRBJ1-4 | TRBV12-3/TRBV12-4 | CASSLTGPNEKLFF | TGTGCCAGCAGCCTTACAGGGCCCAATGAAAAACTGTTTTTT
few | NA | TRBJ2-4 | TRBV12-3/TRBV12-4 | CASSSGPNIQYF | TGTGCCAGCAGCTCAGGGCCAAACATTCAGTACTTC
NA | NA | TRBJ1-5 | TRBV12-3/TRBV12-4 | CASSLRGMGNQPQHF | TGTGCCAGCAGTTTGAGGGGCATGGGCAATCAGCCCCAGCATTTT
many | NA | TRBJ1-1 | TRBV7-6 | CASSLRADTEAFF | TGTGCCAGCAGCTTAAGGGCAGACACTGAAGCTTTCTTT
few | TRBD1 | TRBJ1-4 | TRBV29-1 | CSVDRGGGEKLFF | TGCAGCGTTGATAGAGGGGGCGGTGAAAAACTGTTTTTT
NA | NA | TRBJ2-1 | TRBV12-3/TRBV12-4 | CASTRRRGTGNEQFF | TGTGCCAGCACCCGAAGGAGGGGGACTGGCAATGAGCAGTTCTTC
few | TRBD2 | TRBJ2-1 | TRBV7-2 | CASSLEASGVYNEQFF | TGTGCCAGCAGCTTAGAGGCTAGCGGAGTATACAATGAGCAGTTCTTC
NA | NA | TRBJ1-4 | TRBV12-3/TRBV12-4 | CASSSRNGYEKLFF | TGTGCCAGCAGCTCCCGAAACGGATATGAAAAACTGTTTTTT
NA | NA | TRBJ2-5 | TRBV27 | CASSLIGGSSETQYF | TGTGCCAGCAGTTTAATCGGTGGGTCAAGTGAGACCCAGTACTTC
NA | TRBD1 | TRBJ2-3 | TRBV7-2 | CASSLGGQPTDTQYF | TGTGCCAGCAGCTTAGGGGGACAGCCCACAGATACGCAGTATTTT
many | TRBD2 | TRBJ2-1 | TRBV20-1 | CSARSGLASYNEQFF | TGCAGTGCTAGATCGGGACTAGCCTCATACAATGAGCAGTTCTTC
NA | NA | TRBJ2-7 | TRBV11-2 | CASSLEVPGVRYEQYF | TGTGCCAGCAGCTTGGAAGTTCCAGGGGTAAGGTACGAGCAGTACTTC
NA | TRBD1 | TRBJ1-6 | TRBV6-1 | CASSRTGGADSPLHF | TGTGCCAGCAGCAGGACAGGGGGCGCGGATTCACCCCTCCACTTT
few | NA | TRBJ2-1 | TRBV28 | CASSFGAREQFF | TGTGCCAGCAGTTTTGGGGCGAGGGAGCAGTTCTTC
NA | NA | TRBJ2-6 | TRBV15 | CATSTPRADLEAGANVLTF | TGTGCCACCAGCACCCCGCGGGCCGACTTAGAGGCTGGGGCCAACGTCCTGACTTTC
few | NA | TRBJ1-5 | TRBV18 | CASSPAGYSNQPQHF | TGTGCCAGCTCACCAGCAGGATATAGCAATCAGCCCCAGCATTTT
few | TRBD2 | TRBJ2-1 | TRBV4-3 | CASSQVLLAGDLNEQFF | TGCGCCAGCAGCCAAGTCCTACTAGCGGGGGATTTAAATGAGCAGTTCTTC
NA | TRBD2 | TRBJ2-1 | TRBV28 | CASSSTTTSGGYPEQFF | TGTGCCAGCAGTTCCACCACCACTAGCGGGGGGTACCCTGAGCAGTTCTTC
NA | NA | TRBJ2-1 | TRBV9 | CASSVTGSNEQFF | TGTGCCAGCAGCGTAACCGGGTCCAATGAGCAGTTCTTC
NA | NA | TRBJ1-5 | TRBV2 | CASSESWYSNQPQHF | TGTGCCAGCAGTGAAAGCTGGTATAGCAATCAGCCCCAGCATTTT
NA | NA | TRBJ2-7 | TRBV6-5 | CASSYRQVAYEQYF | TGTGCCAGCAGTTACCGGCAGGTGGCCTACGAGCAGTACTTC
few | NA | TRBJ2-7 | TRBV7-2 | CASSLQQVGYEQYF | TGTGCCAGCAGCTTACAGCAGGTGGGGTACGAGCAGTACTTC
NA | NA | TRBJ2-1 | TRBV5-1 | CASSLGQATRNEQFF | TGCGCCAGCAGCTTGGGGCAGGCCACTCGCAATGAGCAGTTCTTC
NA | NA | TRBJ1-5 | TRBV20-1 | CSARIGGNQPQHF | TGCAGTGCTCGGATTGGGGGCAATCAGCCCCAGCATTTT
NA | NA | TRBJ2-1 | TRBV6-1 | CASSGGHFSYNEQFF | TGTGCCAGCAGTGGAGGACACTTCTCCTACAATGAGCAGTTCTTC
many | TRBD1 | TRBJ1-2 | TRBV7-2 | CASSSQGMGYGYTF | TGTGCCAGCAGCTCACAGGGGATGGGCTATGGCTACACCTTC
few | NA | TRBJ1-2 | TRBV4-3 | CASSQDLGGNYGYTF | TGCGCCAGCAGCCAAGATTTAGGCGGTAACTATGGCTACACCTTC
NA | TRBD2 | TRBJ2-5 | TRBV12-3/TRBV12-4 | CASTHTGRGGTQYF | TGTGCCAGCACCCACACGGGGAGGGGAGGGACCCAGTACTTC
NA | TRBD2 | TRBJ2-3 | TRBV4-1 | CASSPSAGLGDTQYF | TGCGCCAGCAGCCCGTCAGCGGGGCTGGGAGATACGCAGTATTTT
NA | TRBD2 | TRBJ2-1 | TRBV7-9 | CASSFFSGRVEQFF | TGTGCCAGCAGCTTTTTTAGCGGGAGGGTTGAGCAGTTCTTC
NA | TRBD1 | TRBJ2-7 | TRBV28 | CASSLPGTGTSYEQYF | TGTGCCAGCAGTCTACCCGGGACAGGGACATCCTACGAGCAGTACTTC
many | NA | TRBJ2-1 | TRBV5-6 | CASSLGPNEQFF | TGTGCCAGCAGCCTAGGCCCCAATGAGCAGTTCTTC
NA | TRBD1 | TRBJ2-5 | TRBV7-7 | CASSLVGQGGGETQYF | TGTGCTAGCAGCTTAGTGGGACAGGGTGGTGGTGAGACCCAGTACTTC
NA | NA | TRBJ1-5 | TRBV12-3/TRBV12-4 | CASTPGGSSNQPQHF | TGTGCCAGCACCCCGGGAGGGAGTAGCAATCAGCCCCAGCATTTT
NA | NA | TRBJ2-5 | TRBV27 | CASSLRGLVGKTQYF | TGTGCCAGCAGTTTACGAGGGTTGGTCGGGAAGACCCAGTACTTC
NA | TRBD1 | TRBJ2-5 | TRBV9 | CASSPRTGEGETQYF | TGTGCCAGCAGCCCTAGGACAGGGGAGGGCGAGACCCAGTACTTC
few | TRBD2 | TRBJ2-5 | TRBV6-1 | CASGPLAGLETQYF | TGTGCCAGCGGGCCCCTAGCGGGGCTAGAGACCCAGTACTTC
NA | NA | TRBJ2-5 | TRBV14 | CASSQGRSTETQYF | TGTGCCAGCAGCCAAGGGAGATCTACGGAGACCCAGTACTTC
few | NA | TRBJ2-3 | TRBV5-1 | CASSLGFFGDTQYF | TGCGCCAGCAGCTTGGGGTTTTTCGGAGATACGCAGTATTTT
many | TRBD2 | TRBJ2-1 | TRBV20-1 | CSARQASSGRAHEQFF | TGCAGTGCTAGGCAGGCTTCAAGCGGGAGGGCCCATGAGCAGTTCTTC
few | NA | TRBJ1-6 | TRBV5-1 | CASSLVGRRYNSPLHF | TGCGCCAGCAGCTTGGTAGGCAGAAGATATAATTCACCCCTCCACTTT
many | TRBD1 | TRBJ2-3 | TRBV12-3/TRBV12-4 | CASSLYRGDTQYF | TGTGCCAGCAGTCTCTACAGGGGTGATACGCAGTATTTT
NA | TRBD1 | TRBJ2-1 | TRBV15 | CATSKGTGSYNEQFF | TGTGCCACCAGCAAGGGGACAGGGAGCTACAATGAGCAGTTCTTC
NA | TRBD1 | TRBJ1-1 | TRBV6-5 | CASSYQLQGATEAFF | TGTGCCAGCAGTTACCAACTTCAGGGGGCGACTGAAGCTTTCTTT
NA | NA | TRBJ2-3 | TRBV12-3/TRBV12-4 | CASSLPGQWMADTQYF | TGTGCCAGCAGTTTACCTGGACAGTGGATGGCAGATACGCAGTATTTT
NA | TRBD2 | TRBJ2-1 | TRBV5-6 | CASSLYRLAGTNEQFF | TGTGCCAGCAGCTTATATCGGCTAGCGGGGACGAATGAGCAGTTCTTC
NA | NA | TRBJ2-5 | TRBV3-1 | CASSQDPVVWETQYF | TGTGCCAGCAGCCAAGATCCCGTCGTCTGGGAGACCCAGTACTTC
few | NA | TRBJ2-5 | TRBV5-1 | CASSSWTDTQETQYF | TGCGCCAGCAGCTCCTGGACAGACACCCAAGAGACCCAGTACTTC
NA | TRBD2 | TRBJ2-7 | TRBV20-1 | CSARGLSRREGRNEQYF | TGCAGTGCTAGAGGCCTCTCTCGGCGGGAGGGCCGCAACGAGCAGTACTTC
few | TRBD2 | TRBJ2-1 | TRBV7-2 | CASSLAAGGTSEQFF | TGTGCCAGCAGCTTAGCTGCGGGGGGCACAAGTGAGCAGTTCTTC
few | NA | TRBJ2-7 | TRBV2 | CASYQGAAYEQYF | TGTGCCAGTTATCAGGGAGCCGCCTACGAGCAGTACTTC
few | TRBD2 | TRBJ2-1 | TRBV20-1 | CSARSGRAWNEQFF | TGCAGTGCCCGAAGCGGGAGGGCCTGGAATGAGCAGTTCTTC
NA | NA | TRBJ2-7 | TRBV21-1 | CASSKDSPSYEQYF | TGTGCCAGCAGCAAAGACAGCCCCTCCTACGAGCAGTACTTC
NA | NA | TRBJ1-5 | TRBV12-3/TRBV12-4 | CASSPRQSNQPQHF | TGTGCCAGCAGTCCTAGACAGAGCAATCAGCCCCAGCATTTT
many | NA | TRBJ1-1 | TRBV5-1 | CASSRGQGPTEAFF | TGCGCCAGCAGCCGCGGCCAGGGCCCTACTGAAGCTTTCTTT
NA | NA | TRBJ1-1 | TRBV29-1 | CSVEPGANTEAFF | TGCAGCGTTGAACCAGGGGCTAACACTGAAGCTTTCTTT
few | NA | TRBJ1-5 | TRBV6-5 | CASSYSISDSNQPQHF | TGTGCCAGCAGTTACTCGATAAGCGACAGCAATCAGCCCCAGCATTTT